Below are 29 T cell receptor beta chains sequenced from a single sample in a study of regulatory T cells. Primers: 52 TRBV forward and 13 TRBJ reverse. Some clones are missing from TCRdb's copy, which holds only in-frame ones; the method was immunoSEQ multiplex PCR. The sample lists about 6,000 clones, 84% occurring once. Material for sequencing was CD8+ T cells sorted from blood. Receptor source: a child younger than 18 with CD3G deficiency.

This rearrangement joins TRBV6-1 to TRBJ1-1, with D unclear. Germline CDR1 and CDR2: MNHNS and SASEGT. The CDR3 loop spans 12 amino acids. Trimming took 5 bases from V and 8 from J, leaving 12 bases between them. The CDR3: CASSRTRFEAFF. The CDR3 bases are TGTGCCAGCAGTCGGACCCGCTTCGAAGCTTTCTTT.

The rearrangement uses TRBV19 and TRBJ2-1; TRBD2 is a possible D gene (5 bases). CDR1 and CDR2 from the germline V gene are LNHDA and SQIVND (reference sequence). The CDR3 has 15 residues. Deletions cut 1 base from V and 4 bases from J, with 11 bases between. CDR3 residues: CASSIALARYNEQFF. The CDR3 DNA reads as TGTGCCAGTAGTATAGCGTTAGCGAGATACAATGAGCAGTTCTTC.

V is TRBV7-9 and J is TRBJ2-6; TRBD1 matches at 9 bases. V shed 7 bases and J 1 base; nucleotides not matched to a gene: 8. Germline V gives CDR1 SEHNR, CDR2 FQNEAQ (reference sequence). The CDR3 is 17 residues long. CDR3 loop: CASTAGQGVSGANVLTF. CDR3 DNA sequence: TGTGCCAGCACCGCGGGACAGGGAGTTTCTGGGGCCAACGTCCTGACTTTC.

CDR3: CASSQLAGAAKGTQYF. CDR3 DNA: TGTGCCAGCAGCCAACTAGCGGGAGCCGCCAAGGGGACGCAGTATTTT. The rearrangement uses TRBV7-9 and TRBJ2-3, with 11 positions matching TRBD2. The V and J ends lost 5 bases and 9 bases, in that order; junction bases with no gene match: 13. Per germline, CDR1 SEHNR and CDR2 FQNEAQ (reference sequence). This CDR3 is built from 16 residues.

The chain is built from TRBV5-1 and TRBJ2-1, with D perhaps given as TRBD1 or TRBD2 (6 bases each). V was trimmed by 0 bases and J by 6 bases, leaving 10 bases between them. Germline CDR1 reads SGHRS; CDR2 reads YFSETQ. This CDR3 is 14 amino acids long. The DNA of the CDR3 is TGCGCCAGCAGCTTGGGTTGGGGGGCCAATGAGCAGTTCTTC. It translates to CASSLGWGANEQFF.

This clone was seen only once. V and J are TRBV28 and TRBJ1-1, with D uncertain. The CDR3 is made up of 12 amino acids. Trimming left V 3 bases short and J 5 bases short, with 7 bases between. The germline V gene has CDR1 MDHEN and CDR2 SYDVKM. The CDR3 nucleotides are TGTGCCAGCAGTTTCTCCGGGACTGAAGCTTTCTTT. Translated: CASSFSGTEAFF.

The chain has TRBV28 and TRBJ2-3, with 8 nucleotides matching TRBD2. The CDR3 is 17 amino acids. With 5 bases clipped from V and 1 base from J, the junction kept 11 bases outside the gene matches. Germline V CDR1 and CDR2: MDHEN, SYDVKM. The DNA for the CDR3 is TGTGCCAGCAGTCAGCGGCACGGGGGGGCCGGCACAGATACGCAGTATTTT. Protein sequence: CASSQRHGGAGTDTQYF.

The genes are TRBV28 and TRBJ2-1; 11 positions match TRBD2. The germline gives CDR1 MDHEN, CDR2 SYDVKM. This CDR3 has 13 amino acids. V shed 6 bases and J 8 bases; nucleotides not matched to a gene: 3. CDR3 nucleotide sequence: TGTGCCAGCAGACTAGCGGGAGACCATGAGCAGTTCTTC. Translation gives CASRLAGDHEQFF.

This sequence joins TRBV28 and TRBJ2-1, with D perhaps matching TRBD1 or TRBD2 (5 bases each). Looked up from germline, CDR1 is MDHEN and CDR2 is SYDVKM. Trimming shortened V by 4 bases and J by 0 bases, and 10 bases separated the two germline ends. CDR3 length: 15 amino acids. CDR3: CASSWGTDSYNEQFF. The CDR3 nucleotides read TGTGCCAGCAGTTGGGGGACCGACTCCTACAATGAGCAGTTCTTC.

This clone is labeled medium-sized. V usage is TRBV6-1 and J usage is TRBJ2-7; 8 positions agree with TRBD1. This CDR3 spans 14 amino acids. Trimming removed 5 bases from V and 5 bases from J; junction bases left unmatched: 8. Germline lookup yields CDR1 MNHNS and CDR2 SASEGT. The CDR3 reads CASSWTGNYNEQYF. Written as DNA, the CDR3 is TGTGCCAGCAGTTGGACAGGGAATTACAACGAGCAGTACTTC.

This clone was found once. V and J are TRBV5-1 and TRBJ2-1; 11 nucleotides line up with TRBD1. This CDR3 has 15 residues. Germline-derived CDR1 and CDR2 are SGHRS and YFSETQ. J was trimmed by 4 bases and V by 4 bases; bases with no gene match: 4. CDR3 loop: CASSPGTGGYNEQFF. CDR3 nucleotide sequence: TGCGCCAGCAGCCCCGGGACAGGGGGATACAATGAGCAGTTCTTC.

This clone is hyperexpanded within its sample. This chain links TRBV19 with TRBJ2-1; D is uncertain. CDR3 size: 15 residues. With 6 bases removed from V and 5 bases from J, the gap between germline ends came to 17 bases. In germline, CDR1 is LNHDA, CDR2 SQIVND (reference sequence). The CDR3: CASSLAGYADNEQFF. CDR3 bases: TGTGCCAGTAGCCTCGCTGGGTATGCGGACAATGAGCAGTTCTTC.

This sequence joins TRBV7-9 and TRBJ2-3, with 10 positions matching TRBD2. After removal of 6 bases from V and 0 bases from J, the junction contained 9 bases not matched to a gene. This CDR3 spans 17 amino acids. Germline CDR1 SEHNR, CDR2 FQNEAQ (reference sequence). CDR3 nucleotides: TGTGCCAGCAGTTCTGATCTAGCGGGAGTAAGCACAGATACGCAGTATTTT. This codes for CASSSDLAGVSTDTQYF.

The V and J genes are TRBV28 and TRBJ2-7; D tentatively fits TRBD1 or TRBD2 (5 bases each). CDR1 MDHEN and CDR2 SYDVKM come from the germline V gene. Trimming shortened V by 8 bases and J by 0 bases, and 14 bases separated the two germline ends. This CDR3 contains 14 residues. In DNA form, the CDR3 reads TGTGCCAGCCGAGGGACCTCGAGCTCCTACGAGCAGTACTTC. It encodes CASRGTSSSYEQYF.

This clone showed up just a few times. CDR3 protein: CASSELGGSHEQYF. The CDR3 nucleotides are TGTGCCAGCAGTGAACTGGGAGGGTCCCACGAGCAGTACTTC. V gene TRBV6-1 combines with J gene TRBJ2-7, with 7 positions matching TRBD2. The CDR3 is 14 amino acids. Trimming cost V 2 bases and J 5 bases; bases outside gene matches: 6. Germline values: CDR1 MNHNS, CDR2 SASEGT.

A single count supports this clone. V usage is TRBV6-1 and J usage is TRBJ1-6; the D is unclear. The V end was cut by 7 bases, the J end by 4 bases, with 5 bases between. CDR1 is MNHNS and CDR2 is SASEGT in the germline V gene. The CDR3 extends over 12 amino acids. The DNA for the CDR3 is TGTGCCAGCAAGGAGTATAATTCACCCCTCCACTTT. It codes for CASKEYNSPLHF.

V and J are TRBV7-1 and TRBJ2-1, with 7 positions matching TRBD2. TRBV7-1 is identified as an open reading frame with a role that is uncertain. The V gene end was trimmed by 4 bases and the J gene end by 7 bases; junction bases not matched to a gene: 7. The CDR3 totals 14 residues. CDR3 nucleotides: TGTGCCAGCAGCTTAGTTGCGGGAGTGAATGAGCAGTTCTTC. Amino acid sequence: CASSLVAGVNEQFF.

The chain has TRBV28 and TRBJ2-4; D is perhaps TRBD1 (6 bases). Trimming shortened V by 8 bases and J by 3 bases, and 20 bases separated the two germline ends. Per germline, CDR1 MDHEN and CDR2 SYDVKM. The CDR3 contains 16 residues. The CDR3 DNA sequence: TGTGCCAGCGGAGCGAAAAACAGGGTCGGCAAAAACATTCAGTACTTC. Translation gives CASGAKNRVGKNIQYF.

This clone was counted only a few times. The chain uses TRBV19 and TRBJ1-2; 8 bases match TRBD1. With V trimmed by 2 bases and J by 7 bases, 3 bases remained unmatched. The CDR3 length is 13 residues. Germline CDR1 LNHDA, CDR2 SQIVND (reference sequence). CDR3 sequence reads: CASSIRDRSGYTF. In DNA form, the CDR3 reads TGTGCCAGTAGTATACGGGACAGGAGTGGCTACACCTTC.

The chain links TRBV19 to TRBJ2-2; the D is unclear. The CDR3 is 14 residues long. Germline V gives CDR1 LNHDA, CDR2 SQIVND (reference sequence). V was trimmed by 1 base and J by 3 bases, leaving 6 bases between them. DNA for the CDR3: TGTGCCAGTAGTATAGGGGGATACACCGGGGAGCTGTTTTTT. Residues: CASSIGGYTGELFF.

The V gene is TRBV28, the J gene TRBJ2-7; the match to TRBD2 covers 7 bases. The junction had 8 bases not matched to a gene; V was cut back by 6 bases and J by 0 bases. This CDR3 has 15 amino acids. From germline, CDR1 is MDHEN and CDR2 SYDVKM. The CDR3, as DNA: TGTGCCAGCAGCCCTGCTAGCGGACTCTCCTACGAGCAGTACTTC. It yields the protein CASSPASGLSYEQYF.

This rearrangement joins TRBV10-3 to TRBJ1-6; 9 bases fit TRBD1. Germline CDR1 is ENHRY and CDR2 is SYGVKD. The CDR3 is 15 amino acids. V lost 2 bases, J lost 10 bases, and 6 bases stayed unmatched. The CDR3 nucleotides read TGTGCCATCAGTGAGCGAGGACAGGGGAAGTCACCCCTCCACTTT. This encodes CAISERGQGKSPLHF.

The chain uses TRBV19 and TRBJ2-7; tentative D call: TRBD2 (6 bases). Germline lookup yields CDR1 LNHDA and CDR2 SQIVND (reference sequence). The length of the CDR3 is 13 residues. V lost 1 base and J lost 7, with 11 bases in between. The CDR3 sequence: CASSIGASGEQYF. CDR3 in DNA: TGTGCCAGTAGTATAGGGGCCAGCGGGGAGCAGTACTTC.

This clone was observed a single time. This sequence joins TRBV5-1 and TRBJ2-7; D uncertain. Per the germline V gene, CDR1 is SGHRS and CDR2 is YFSETQ. V was clipped by 0 bases and J by 5 bases, with 12 bases between them. This CDR3 has 14 residues. The CDR3 DNA follows: TGCGCCAGCAGCTTGGACGGCCTGGCAAACGAGCAGTACTTC. The encoded protein is CASSLDGLANEQYF.

The chain has TRBV6-1 and TRBJ2-7; the match to TRBD1 covers 7 bases. The germline V gene encodes CDR1 MNHNS and CDR2 SASEGT. The CDR3 covers 14 residues. V was pared by 8 bases and J by 0 bases, with 7 bases of the junction left unmatched. The CDR3 sequence is CASSWDRPSYEQYF. The CDR3 DNA reads as TGTGCCAGCTCCTGGGACAGACCCTCCTACGAGCAGTACTTC.

The chain is built from TRBV28 and TRBJ1-2, with D hard to call. This CDR3 spans 14 amino acids. The V gene lost 6 bases and the J gene lost 4 bases, with 15 bases spanning the gap. The V gene's germline CDR1 is MDHEN and CDR2 SYDVKM. CDR3 loop: CASSPPGEPYGYTF. The DNA of the CDR3 is TGTGCCAGCAGCCCCCCAGGCGAACCCTATGGCTACACCTTC.

The rearrangement uses TRBV7-8 and TRBJ2-1; D is perhaps TRBD2 (6 bases). Looked up from germline, CDR1 is SGHVS and CDR2 is FQNEAQ. Between the trimmed V and J ends, which lost 2 bases and 7 bases, there was a span of 9 bases. The CDR3 length is 13 residues. In nucleotides, the CDR3 is TGTGCCAGCAGCTTAAGTGGGAGGAATGAGCAGTTCTTC. Protein sequence: CASSLSGRNEQFF.

This rearrangement joins TRBV27 to TRBJ2-1; 8 bases are shared with TRBD1. The CDR3 runs 14 residues. Germline CDR1 is MNHEY and CDR2 is SMNVEV (reference sequence). The ends lost 2 bases at V and 3 bases at J; junction bases unmatched: 0. The chain's CDR3 is CASSLGQGYNEQFF. CDR3 DNA: TGTGCCAGCAGTTTAGGACAGGGCTACAATGAGCAGTTCTTC.

The genes are TRBV28 and TRBJ2-7; TRBD1 matches 7 bases. The J segment lost 0 bases and the V segment lost 6 bases, leaving 11 bases of the junction unmatched. Germline V gene sequence: CDR1 MDHEN, CDR2 SYDVKM. The CDR3 runs 16 residues. CDR3 bases: TGTGCCAGCAGCCTCCAACAGGGGATTCCCTCCTACGAGCAGTACTTC. It specifies CASSLQQGIPSYEQYF. Supplemented by reference TRBV28 and TRBJ2-7, the full variable domain reads DVKVTQSSRYLVKRTGEKVFLECVQDMDHENMFWYRQDPGLGLRLIYFSYDVKMKEKGDIPEGYSVSREKKERFSLILESASTNQTSMYLCASSLQQGIPSYEQYFGPGTRLTVT.